This is a list of T cell receptor beta chains from one sample in a study of T cell responses to AZD1222 COVID-19 vaccine. The protocol was immunoSEQ multiplex PCR, while the TCRdb copy is restricted to in-frame clones and leaves out a portion. In the table there are 100,000 to 120,000 clones, roughly 87% of which are singletons. This specimen consisted of peripheral blood, obtained 28 days after the second AZD1222 dose. These TCRs come from an adult who received the AZD1222 COVID-19 vaccine. Each CDR3 is given with its conserved first and last residue. D genes are given only for firm matches. Clone size is shown for a subset of rows, as once, few, many or a class of expanded clone.

v_gene: TRBV28
d_gene: -
j_gene: TRBJ2-6
abundance: -
CDR3nt: TGTGCCAGCAACCGGGACATGTCAAGCTCTGGGGCCAACGTCCTGACTTTC
CDR3aa: CASNRDMSSSGANVLTF

v_gene: TRBV6-5
d_gene: TRBD1
j_gene: TRBJ2-7
abundance: -
CDR3nt: TGTGCCAGCAGCGTCACAGGGGCCTACGAGCAGTACTTC
CDR3aa: CASSVTGAYEQYF

v_gene: TRBV7-9
d_gene: -
j_gene: TRBJ2-2
abundance: -
CDR3nt: TGTGCCAGCAGCTTCGATGGAGGGCCCGGGGAGCTGTTTTTT
CDR3aa: CASSFDGGPGELFF

v_gene: TRBV5-4
d_gene: TRBD2
j_gene: TRBJ2-3
abundance: -
CDR3nt: TGTGCCAGCAGCTTGAGACTAGCGACTAGCACAGATACGCAGTATTTT
CDR3aa: CASSLRLATSTDTQYF

v_gene: TRBV15
d_gene: -
j_gene: TRBJ2-5
abundance: -
CDR3nt: TGTGCCACCAGCTCTGGGGAGACCCAGTACTTC
CDR3aa: CATSSGETQYF

v_gene: TRBV5-1
d_gene: TRBD1
j_gene: TRBJ1-1
abundance: -
CDR3nt: TGCGCCAGCGGCCGGGGACAGGGGTTTTCAGGTACGAACACTGAAGCTTTCTTT
CDR3aa: CASGRGQGFSGTNTEAFF

v_gene: TRBV6-5
d_gene: TRBD2
j_gene: TRBJ2-1
abundance: -
CDR3nt: TGTGCCAGCAGTTACAGGACTAGACGAAATGAGCAGTTCTTC
CDR3aa: CASSYRTRRNEQFF

v_gene: TRBV4-1
d_gene: -
j_gene: TRBJ2-1
abundance: -
CDR3nt: TGCGCCAGCAGCCAACCCGCTGGCAATGAGCAGTTCTTC
CDR3aa: CASSQPAGNEQFF

v_gene: TRBV7-9
d_gene: -
j_gene: TRBJ1-3
abundance: -
CDR3nt: TGTGCCAGCAGCCCCGGGCGGGGGACGATTGGAAACACCATATATTTT
CDR3aa: CASSPGRGTIGNTIYF

v_gene: TRBV25-1
d_gene: TRBD2
j_gene: TRBJ2-7
abundance: -
CDR3nt: TGTGCCAGCAGGACTAGCGGGAAATACGAGCAGTACTTC
CDR3aa: CASRTSGKYEQYF

v_gene: TRBV27
d_gene: TRBD2
j_gene: TRBJ2-2
abundance: -
CDR3nt: TGTGCCAGCAGTGGTGGACTAGCGGGGACCGGGGAGCTGTTTTTT
CDR3aa: CASSGGLAGTGELFF

v_gene: TRBV4-2
d_gene: TRBD2
j_gene: TRBJ2-1
abundance: -
CDR3nt: TGTGCCAGCAGCCAGGGGTATGGAGGACTAGCGGGAGATCTGTACAATGAGCAGTTCTTC
CDR3aa: CASSQGYGGLAGDLYNEQFF

v_gene: TRBV28
d_gene: TRBD1
j_gene: TRBJ1-5
abundance: few
CDR3nt: TGTGCCAGCAGTTTATTCGGGACAGGGGGAGGCAATCAGCCCCAGCATTTT
CDR3aa: CASSLFGTGGGNQPQHF